This entry lists 16 T cell receptor beta chains sequenced from one sample in a study of immune characterization of retroperitoneal liposarcoma. TCRdb reanalysed the PCR reads using MiXCR and keeps one entry per CDR3 protein. The sample lists over 9,500 distinct CDR3 sequences, 22% occurring once. Sequenced input: blood. The receptors were gathered from a female donor with retroperitoneal liposarcoma.

In this sample, this clonotype turned up many times. The V call is TRBV6-1, the J call TRBJ2-1, with D possibly matching TRBD1 (5 bases). CDR1 is MNHNS and CDR2 is SASEGT in the germline V gene. The CDR3 covers 16 residues. Trimming removed 3 bases from V and 6 bases from J, with 18 bases in between. The DNA for the CDR3 is TGTGCCAGCAGTGAGACCGCAGGGCCAATTGGCAATGAGCAGTTCTTC. Translation gives CASSETAGPIGNEQFF.

This clonotype has more than one count but fewer than ten. V and J are TRBV11-3 and TRBJ2-3; D remains unclear. Germline V lookup: CDR1 SGHNT, CDR2 YENEEA. The germline V and J ends were trimmed by 5 bases and 0 bases, with 3 bases remaining between them. The CDR3 runs 12 residues. Written as DNA, the CDR3 is TGTGCCAGCAGCCATAGCACAGATACGCAGTATTTT. Encoded protein: CASSHSTDTQYF.

This clonotype was seen only a few times. The rearrangement links TRBV27 to TRBJ2-1; TRBD2 might be the D (7 bases). The J call may be wrong; the DNA end is better matched by TRBJ2-7. Germline V lookup: CDR1 MNHEY, CDR2 SMNVEV (reference sequence). CDR3 length equals 13 residues. The CDR3 coding sequence is TGTGCCAGCAGATCGGGGGGCATTCACGAGCAGTACTTC. Translating gives CASRSGGIHEQYF.

The chain carries TRBV7-2 and TRBJ2-1; TRBD2 might be the D (6 bases). This CDR3 is built from 15 residues. CDR1 SGHTA and CDR2 FQGNSA come from the germline V gene. Trimming pared 1 base from V and 10 bases from J, leaving 17 bases between. CDR3 sequence reads: CASSLEMGGNYEQFF. CDR3 sequence (DNA): TGTGCCAGCAGCTTAGAGATGGGGGGAAACTACGAGCAGTTCTTC.

This clonotype was seen a handful of times. This chain joins TRBV6-2 or TRBV6-3 and TRBJ2-5, with 13 bases aligning to TRBD2. Matching the DNA end better, TRBJ2-7 makes the J call doubtful. The germline V gene has CDR1 MNHEY and CDR2 SVGEGT. This CDR3 is built from 18 residues. CDR3 bases: TGTGCCAGCAGTTACTCGACACTAGCGGGAGGGCCTAGGACCGAGCAGTACTTC. Translation gives CASSYSTLAGGPRTEQYF.

By share of the sample, this clonotype is medium-sized. The chain carries TRBV7-3 and TRBJ2-1; D is uncertain. Looked up from germline, CDR1 is SGHTA and CDR2 is FQGTGA. Trimming removed 5 bases from V and 0 bases from J, with 11 bases in between. This CDR3 is built from 15 residues. In DNA form, the CDR3 reads TGTGCCAGCAGCCCCGCTCCCAGCTCCTACAATGAGCAGTTCTTC. Amino acid sequence: CASSPAPSSYNEQFF.

This clonotype was seen a handful of times. This chain links TRBV7-2 with TRBJ2-3, with 11 bases that match TRBD2. V lost 7 bases and J lost 3; bases outside the gene matches: 18. The germline gives CDR1 SGHTA, CDR2 FQGNSA. This CDR3 region has 19 residues. The CDR3 spells CASNLRGVRASGRTDTQYF. CDR3 sequence (DNA): TGTGCCAGCAACCTTAGAGGAGTTAGGGCTAGCGGGAGGACAGATACGCAGTATTTT.

This clonotype was seen only a few times. A read error may be the cause here, since a much bigger clone is one base away. The CDR3 here is CASSQGGHQQDTQYF. CDR3 DNA sequence: TGTGCCAGCAGCCAAGGGGGGCACCAACAAGATACGCAGTATTTT. V usage is TRBV11-2 and J usage is TRBJ2-3; D possibly uses TRBD1 or TRBD2 (6 bases each). V lost 5 bases and J 5 bases, leaving 17 bases between the germline ends. Germline lookup yields CDR1 SGHAT and CDR2 FQNNGV. The CDR3 sequence is 15 residues long.

This clonotype was counted ten times or more. J is TRBJ2-1 and V is TRBV27; 10 bases line up with TRBD2. The CDR3 covers 19 residues. CDR1 and CDR2 from the germline V gene are MNHEY and SMNVEV (reference sequence). The J segment lost 1 base and the V segment lost 2 bases, leaving 11 bases of the junction unmatched. CDR3 DNA: TGTGCCAGCAGTTTAGTAGGTCTAGCGGGAGTAGATTCCTACAATGAGCAGTTCTTC. Protein sequence: CASSLVGLAGVDSYNEQFF.

This clonotype was observed many times. V gene TRBV11-2 combines with J gene TRBJ2-1, with 8 bases aligning to TRBD2. The CDR3 extends over 15 amino acids. Germline V gene sequence: CDR1 SGHAT, CDR2 FQNNGV. With V trimmed by 5 bases and J by 3 bases, 6 bases remained unmatched. The CDR3 spells CASSHAAGGYNEQFF. CDR3 DNA: TGTGCCAGCAGCCATGCGGCGGGAGGCTACAATGAGCAGTTCTTC.

This clonotype is categorized as large. The chain employs TRBV6-1 and TRBJ2-3, with 10 bases matching TRBD1. J gave up 5 bases and V 3 bases, and 5 bases lay outside the gene matches. The CDR3 is 15 residues long. CDR1 MNHNS and CDR2 SASEGT come from the germline V gene. The CDR3 protein is CASSDGTGELDTQYF. CDR3 in DNA: TGTGCCAGCAGTGACGGGACAGGGGAGTTAGATACGCAGTATTTT.

This clonotype was counted at least ten times. The chain is built from TRBV12-3 or TRBV12-4 and TRBJ2-4, with 7 positions matching TRBD1. V dropped 6 bases and J dropped 5; count of bases not matched to a gene: 7. The CDR3 runs to 14 residues. CDR3 protein: CASSFEGAQNIQYF. DNA of the CDR3: TGTGCCAGCAGCTTTGAGGGGGCCCAAAACATTCAGTACTTC.

This clonotype was observed a few times. Possible read error: a much larger clone is one base away. The chain uses TRBV6-1 and TRBJ2-1, with D hard to call. The CDR3 consists of 14 residues. The V gene's germline CDR1 is MNHNS and CDR2 SASEGT. The V and J ends lost 0 bases and 10 bases respectively, with 13 bases between them. CDR3 sequence reads: CASSEAWGPHEQFF. The CDR3 DNA reads as TGTGCCAGCAGTGAAGCGTGGGGTCCCCACGAGCAGTTCTTC.

Here the CDR3 reads CASTNDRIPYNEQFF. CDR3 DNA sequence: TGTGCCAGCACCAACGACAGGATTCCTTACAATGAGCAGTTCTTC. The gene calls are TRBV12-3 or TRBV12-4 and TRBJ2-1; possibly TRBD1 for D (6 bases). Trimming took off 7 bases at V and 4 bases at J, with 17 bases between the two ends. The length of the CDR3 is 15 residues.

The chain employs TRBV5-1 and TRBJ2-1; 9 bases fit TRBD1. CDR3 length equals 15 residues. J lost 5 bases, V lost 3 bases, and 6 bases had no gene match. Per germline, CDR1 SGHRS and CDR2 YFSETQ. The CDR3 sequence is CASSSGTGHDNEQFF. The CDR3 nucleotides read TGCGCCAGCAGCTCCGGGACAGGGCATGACAATGAGCAGTTCTTC. Complete variable domain (other parts from reference TRBV5-1 and TRBJ2-1): KAGVTQTPRYLIKTRGQQVTLSCSPISGHRSVSWYQQTPGQGLQFLFEYFSETQRNKGNFPGRFSGRQFSNSRSEMNVSTLELGDSALYLCASSSGTGHDNEQFFGPGTRLTVL.

Many counts were recorded for this clonotype. The rearrangement uses TRBV6-4 and TRBJ2-1; 8 bases match TRBD2. Germline values: CDR1 MRHNA, CDR2 SNTAGT. There are 18 residues in the CDR3. V shed 6 bases and J 3 bases; nucleotides not matched to a gene: 16. CDR3 in amino acids: CASSGGSGSFFIYNEQFF. The CDR3 DNA reads as TGTGCCAGCAGCGGTGGGAGCGGGAGCTTTTTTATCTACAATGAGCAGTTCTTC.